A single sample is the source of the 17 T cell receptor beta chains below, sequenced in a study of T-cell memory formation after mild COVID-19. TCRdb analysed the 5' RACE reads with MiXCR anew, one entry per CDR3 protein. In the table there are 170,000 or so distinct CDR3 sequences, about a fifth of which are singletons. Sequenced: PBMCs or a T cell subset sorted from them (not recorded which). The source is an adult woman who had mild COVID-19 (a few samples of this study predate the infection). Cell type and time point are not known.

The DNA for the CDR3 is TGTGCCAGCAGTAGGGTGGAGAAACCTACCGAAGCTTTCTTT. It encodes CASSRVEKPTEAFF. The chain carries TRBV6-1 and TRBJ1-1; D gene unclear. Trimming took off 5 bases at V and 8 bases at J, with 18 bases between the two ends. The CDR3 has 14 residues. From germline, CDR1 is MNHNS and CDR2 SASEGT.

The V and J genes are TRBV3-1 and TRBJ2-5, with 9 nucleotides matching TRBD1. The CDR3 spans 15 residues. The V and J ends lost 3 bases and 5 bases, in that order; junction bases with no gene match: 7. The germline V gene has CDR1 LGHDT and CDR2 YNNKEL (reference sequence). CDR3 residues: CASSHPRDRAETQYF. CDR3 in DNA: TGTGCCAGCAGCCACCCCAGGGACAGGGCGGAGACCCAGTACTTC.

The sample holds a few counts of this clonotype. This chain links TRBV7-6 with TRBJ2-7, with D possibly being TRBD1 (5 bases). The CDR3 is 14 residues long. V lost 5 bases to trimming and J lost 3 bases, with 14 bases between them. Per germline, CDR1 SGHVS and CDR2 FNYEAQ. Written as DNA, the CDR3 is TGTGCCAGCAGCCCGACGGCGCAGGGCTACGAGCAGTACTTC. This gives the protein CASSPTAQGYEQYF.

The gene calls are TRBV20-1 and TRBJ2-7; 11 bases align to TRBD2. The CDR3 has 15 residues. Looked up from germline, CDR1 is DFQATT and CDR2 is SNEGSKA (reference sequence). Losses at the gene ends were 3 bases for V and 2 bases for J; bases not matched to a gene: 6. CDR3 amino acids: CSARPIAGGPYEQYF. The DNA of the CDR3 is TGCAGTGCTAGGCCGATAGCGGGAGGGCCCTACGAGCAGTACTTC.

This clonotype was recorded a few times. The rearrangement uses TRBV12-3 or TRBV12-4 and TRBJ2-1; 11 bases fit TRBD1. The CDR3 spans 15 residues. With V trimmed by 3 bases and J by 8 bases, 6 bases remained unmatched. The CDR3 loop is CASSLDRGLRDEQFF. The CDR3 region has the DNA TGTGCCAGCAGTTTGGACAGGGGGCTAAGGGATGAGCAGTTCTTC.

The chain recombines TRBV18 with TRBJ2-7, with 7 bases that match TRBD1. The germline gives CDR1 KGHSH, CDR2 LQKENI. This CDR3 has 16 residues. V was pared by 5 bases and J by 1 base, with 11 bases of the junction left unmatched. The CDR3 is CASSTDRVLWSYEQYF. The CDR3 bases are TGTGCCAGCTCAACCGACAGGGTCCTCTGGTCCTACGAGCAGTACTTC.

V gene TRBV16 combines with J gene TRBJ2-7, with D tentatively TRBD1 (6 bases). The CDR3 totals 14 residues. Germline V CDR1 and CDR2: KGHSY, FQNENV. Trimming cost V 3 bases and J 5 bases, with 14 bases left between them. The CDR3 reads CASSQGARRDEQYF. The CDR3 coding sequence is TGTGCCAGCAGCCAGGGGGCACGGCGCGACGAGCAGTACTTC.

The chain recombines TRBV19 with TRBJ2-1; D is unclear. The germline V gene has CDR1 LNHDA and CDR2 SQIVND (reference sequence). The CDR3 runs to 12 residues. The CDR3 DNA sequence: TGTGGGTCAGGATTCCCCTCGAATGAGCAGTTCTTC. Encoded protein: CGSGFPSNEQFF.

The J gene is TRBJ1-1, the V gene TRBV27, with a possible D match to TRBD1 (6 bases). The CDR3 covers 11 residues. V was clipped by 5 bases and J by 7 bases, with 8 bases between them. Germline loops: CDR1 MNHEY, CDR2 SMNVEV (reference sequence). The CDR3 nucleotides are TGTGCCAGCAGTAGGGGGAGTGAAGCTTTCTTT. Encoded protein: CASSRGSEAFF.

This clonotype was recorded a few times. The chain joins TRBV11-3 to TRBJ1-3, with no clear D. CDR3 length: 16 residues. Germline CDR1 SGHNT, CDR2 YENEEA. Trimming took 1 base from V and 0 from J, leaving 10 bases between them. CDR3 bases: TGTGCCAGCAGCTTAGCTCGGCGACTCTCTGGAAACACCATATATTTT. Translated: CASSLARRLSGNTIYF.

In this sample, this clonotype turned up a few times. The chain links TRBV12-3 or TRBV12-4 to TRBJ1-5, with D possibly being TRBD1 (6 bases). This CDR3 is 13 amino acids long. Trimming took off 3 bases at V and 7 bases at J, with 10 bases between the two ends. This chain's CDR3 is CASSLWDIQPQHF. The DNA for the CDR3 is TGTGCCAGCAGTTTGTGGGACATCCAGCCCCAGCATTTT.

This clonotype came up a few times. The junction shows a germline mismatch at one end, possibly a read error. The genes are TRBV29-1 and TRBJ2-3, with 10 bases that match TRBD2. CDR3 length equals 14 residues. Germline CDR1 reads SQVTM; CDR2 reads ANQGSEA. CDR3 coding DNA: TGCAGCGTCGAAGCGGGAGGGAGGGCAGATACGCAGTATTTT. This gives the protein CSVEAGGRADTQYF.

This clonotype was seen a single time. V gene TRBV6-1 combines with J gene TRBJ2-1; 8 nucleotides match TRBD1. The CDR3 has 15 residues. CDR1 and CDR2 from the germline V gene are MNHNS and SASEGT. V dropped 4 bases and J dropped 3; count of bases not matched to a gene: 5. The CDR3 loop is CASSVETGDYNEQFF. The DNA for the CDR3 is TGTGCCAGCAGTGTTGAGACAGGGGACTACAATGAGCAGTTCTTC.

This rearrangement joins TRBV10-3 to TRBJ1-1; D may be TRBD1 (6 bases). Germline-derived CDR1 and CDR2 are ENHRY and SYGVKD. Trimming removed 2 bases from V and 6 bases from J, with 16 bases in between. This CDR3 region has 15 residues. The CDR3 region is CAISEVRGPRSEAFF. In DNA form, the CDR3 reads TGTGCCATCAGTGAGGTACGGGGGCCCCGTTCTGAAGCTTTCTTT.

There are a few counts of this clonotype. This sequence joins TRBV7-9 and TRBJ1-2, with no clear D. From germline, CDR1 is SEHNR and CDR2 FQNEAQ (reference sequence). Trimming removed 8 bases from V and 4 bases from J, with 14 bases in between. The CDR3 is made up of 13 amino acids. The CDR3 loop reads CASFPPGTYGYTF. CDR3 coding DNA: TGTGCCAGCTTCCCCCCGGGAACCTATGGCTACACCTTC.

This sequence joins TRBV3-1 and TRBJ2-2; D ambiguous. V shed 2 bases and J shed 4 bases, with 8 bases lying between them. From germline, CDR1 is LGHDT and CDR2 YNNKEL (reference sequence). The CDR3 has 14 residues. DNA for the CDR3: TGTGCCAGCAGCCAAATACAGTCCACCGGGGAGCTGTTTTTT. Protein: CASSQIQSTGELFF.

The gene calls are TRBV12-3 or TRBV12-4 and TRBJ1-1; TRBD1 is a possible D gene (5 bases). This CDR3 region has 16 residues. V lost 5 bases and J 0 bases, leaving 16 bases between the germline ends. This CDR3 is CASSLLRDVLNTEAFF. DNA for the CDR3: TGTGCCAGCAGTCTCCTCCGGGACGTTTTGAACACTGAAGCTTTCTTT.